This entry lists 16 T cell receptor beta chains sequenced from one sample in a study of identical twins. Using its own MiXCR run on the 5' RACE reads, TCRdb lists one record per CDR3 protein. The sample yields roughly 480,000 distinct CDR3 sequences, approximately 24% seen once. These records were also assigned to another study, of T cells expressing NK-cell markers.

Input material: CD4+ T cells sorted from blood. All receptors come from a woman younger than 35 in good health.

This chain links TRBV5-1 with TRBJ1-2, with D perhaps TRBD1 (5 bases). Trimming took 4 bases from V and 5 from J, leaving 15 bases between them. The germline V gene encodes CDR1 SGHRS and CDR2 YFSETQ. This CDR3 is 14 amino acids long. The CDR3 here is CASSVNQGTYGYTF. The CDR3 nucleotides are TGCGCCAGCAGCGTTAATCAAGGGACGTATGGCTACACCTTC.

The V and J genes are TRBV20-1 and TRBJ2-1; D is possibly TRBD2 (5 bases). Germline assignment: CDR1 DFQATT and CDR2 SNEGSKA (reference sequence). V was clipped by 6 bases and J by 3 bases, with 15 bases between them. CDR3 length equals 14 residues. The DNA for the CDR3 is TGCAGTGCCTCCGGACTTCGCAACTACAATGAGCAGTTCTTC. Residues: CSASGLRNYNEQFF.

This clonotype was counted between two and nine times. CDR3 DNA: TGTGCCAGCAGCGTAACTGACAGGGGGTTCGGAGAGACCCAGTACTTC. It codes for CASSVTDRGFGETQYF. The V call is TRBV7-9, the J call TRBJ2-5; 9 bases are a match to TRBD1. The germline CDR1 and CDR2 sequences are SEHNR and FQNEAQ (reference sequence). The CDR3 runs 16 residues. V lost 5 bases, J lost 4 bases, and 11 bases stayed unmatched.

The gene calls are TRBV10-3 and TRBJ2-5, with 7 nucleotides matching TRBD2. CDR1 and CDR2 from the germline V gene are ENHRY and SYGVKD. After removal of 0 bases from V and 0 bases from J, the junction contained 10 bases not matched to a gene. CDR3 length equals 18 residues. The CDR3 sequence: CAISESRPSGPYQETQYF. The CDR3 DNA reads TGTGCCATCAGTGAGTCCCGGCCTAGCGGTCCTTACCAAGAGACCCAGTACTTC.

The sample holds a few counts of this clonotype. Here the CDR3 DNA reads TGTGCCAGCAGCCCGCCAGGGTGGGGAAATGAGCAGTTCTTC. It encodes CASSPPGWGNEQFF. This chain connects TRBV4-2 to TRBJ2-1, with TRBD1 as a possible D gene (5 bases). Germline assignment: CDR1 LGHNA and CDR2 YNFKEQ. The CDR3 is 14 residues long. The V gene lost 4 bases and the J gene lost 7 bases, with 14 bases spanning the gap.

In its sample, this clonotype was seen a few times. The chain uses TRBV6-5 and TRBJ2-7; 8 bases map to TRBD1. Germline assignment: CDR1 MNHEY and CDR2 SVGAGI. J was trimmed by 1 base and V by 0 bases; bases with no gene match: 5. The CDR3 extends over 16 amino acids. The CDR3 sequence: CASSYSRTGQSYEQYF. DNA of the CDR3: TGTGCCAGCAGTTACTCTCGGACAGGGCAATCCTACGAGCAGTACTTC.

The chain uses TRBV4-3 and TRBJ2-1; either TRBD1 or TRBD2 may supply D (5 bases each). Trimming removed 1 base at V and 12 bases at J, with 10 bases between. There are 12 residues in the CDR3. Germline-derived CDR1 and CDR2 are LGHNA and YSLEER. Here the CDR3 DNA reads TGCGCCAGCAGCCAAGGAGGGGCACGGCAGTTCTTC. This codes for CASSQGGARQFF.

The rearrangement uses TRBV25-1 and TRBJ2-7; TRBD2 is a possible D gene (6 bases). Trimming took off 0 bases at V and 6 bases at J, with 12 bases between the two ends. CDR1 is MGHDK and CDR2 is SYGVNS in the germline V gene. The CDR3 contains 14 residues. CDR3 sequence: CASSEYGAGREQYF. CDR3 nucleotide sequence: TGTGCCAGCAGTGAATACGGGGCGGGGCGCGAGCAGTACTTC.

J is TRBJ2-1 and V is TRBV11-2; 13 nucleotides agree with TRBD2. There are 16 residues in the CDR3. Germline trimming cut 5 bases from V and 6 bases from J; bases unmatched to any gene: 7. Germline V CDR1 and CDR2: SGHAT, FQNNGV. CDR3 nucleotides: TGTGCCAGCAGCCGAATGACTAGCGGGGGGCCCAATGAGCAGTTCTTC. It specifies CASSRMTSGGPNEQFF.

V is TRBV20-1 and J is TRBJ1-4; unclear D gene. This CDR3 spans 12 amino acids. In germline, CDR1 is DFQATT, CDR2 SNEGSKA (reference sequence). The V and J ends lost 6 bases and 0 bases respectively, with 5 bases between them. In DNA form, the CDR3 reads TGCAGTGCACTTGCAACTAATGAAAAACTGTTTTTT. Translating gives CSALATNEKLFF.

The J gene is TRBJ2-1, the V gene TRBV9, with unresolved D. Deletions cut 2 bases from V and 2 bases from J, with 11 bases between. Per the germline V gene, CDR1 is SGDLS and CDR2 is YYNGEE. The CDR3 is 15 amino acids. This CDR3 reads CASSVLADPYNEQFF. In DNA form, the CDR3 reads TGTGCCAGCAGCGTGTTAGCCGACCCCTACAATGAGCAGTTCTTC. Full variable domain (remainder filled in from reference TRBV9 and TRBJ2-1): DSGVTQTPKHLITATGQRVTLRCSPRSGDLSVYWYQQSLDQGLQFLIQYYNGEERAKGNILERFSAQQFPDLHSELNLSSLELGDSALYFCASSVLADPYNEQFFGPGTRLTVL.

Only a few counts were recorded for this clonotype. V is TRBV20-1 and J is TRBJ2-3, with 7 bases matching TRBD1. The CDR3 is 13 amino acids. Germline V CDR1 and CDR2: DFQATT, SNEGSKA (reference sequence). In DNA, the CDR3 is TGCAGCCTAAACAGGGGAAGCACAGATACGCAGTATTTT. Amino acid sequence: CSLNRGSTDTQYF.

A single count supports this clonotype. The V gene is TRBV6-5, the J gene TRBJ1-1, with TRBD1 as a possible D gene (6 bases). Germline lookup yields CDR1 MNHEY and CDR2 SVGAGI. The ends were cut back, 5 bases at V and 2 bases at J, with 15 bases in the middle. The CDR3 sequence is 15 residues long. Here the CDR3 reads CASSPSGTSNTEAFF. The CDR3 DNA reads TGTGCCAGCAGTCCCTCGGGGACAAGTAACACTGAAGCTTTCTTT.

The J gene is TRBJ2-2, the V gene TRBV12-3 or TRBV12-4; 7 positions match TRBD2. J gave up 6 bases and V 2 bases, and 6 bases lay outside the gene matches. There are 15 residues in the CDR3. The CDR3: CASSLSWGGAGELFF. DNA of the CDR3: TGTGCCAGCAGTTTAAGCTGGGGAGGGGCCGGGGAGCTGTTTTTT.

This clonotype showed up just a few times. This sequence joins TRBV20-1 and TRBJ1-2, with D unresolved. Per the germline V gene, CDR1 is DFQATT and CDR2 is SNEGSKA (reference sequence). This CDR3 is built from 13 residues. Trimming took 3 bases from V and 3 from J, leaving 11 bases between them. The DNA for the CDR3 is TGCAGTGCTAGGGTTTACGGGGACTATGGCTACACCTTC. Protein: CSARVYGDYGYTF.

This clonotype showed up just a few times. The chain recombines TRBV20-1 with TRBJ2-3; D possibly corresponds to TRBD2 (6 bases). The germline V gene has CDR1 DFQATT and CDR2 SNEGSKA (reference sequence). Trimming cost V 2 bases and J 3 bases, with 15 bases left between them. The CDR3 is 15 residues long. In nucleotides, the CDR3 is TGCAGTGCTAGACCCTCATGGAGGGGAACAGATACGCAGTATTTT. Translated: CSARPSWRGTDTQYF.